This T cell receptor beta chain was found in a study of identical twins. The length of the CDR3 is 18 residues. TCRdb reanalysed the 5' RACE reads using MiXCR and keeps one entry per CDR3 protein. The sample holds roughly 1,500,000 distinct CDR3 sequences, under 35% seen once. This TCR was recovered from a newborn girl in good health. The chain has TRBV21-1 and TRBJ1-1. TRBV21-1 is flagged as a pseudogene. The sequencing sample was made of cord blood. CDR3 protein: CASSKGRRDIFWDTEAFF. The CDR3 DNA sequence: TGTGCCAGCAGCAAAGGCAGGCGTGACATCTTTTGGGACACTGAAGCTTTCTTT.